The source of this T cell receptor beta chain is a study of T-cell reconstitution after alpha-beta-depleted transplantation in children. Broader study findings: TCRbeta diversity was high at day 60 in some patients (a result of surviving recipient T cells and thymic progenitors). At around two months after transplant, the alpha-beta T cells were reportedly derived from several hundred expanded clones that came from non-depleted graft cells.

This clonotype was seen a few times. Its target is not known. Using unique molecular identifiers, the investigators prepared the TCRbeta library. TCRdb reprocessed the PCR reads with MiXCR, giving one entry per CDR3 protein. This table has roughly 490,000 distinct CDR3 sequences, 11% appearing once. Germline lookup yields CDR1 SGHTA and CDR2 FQGNSA. The CDR3 is made up of 16 amino acids. J was trimmed by 6 bases and V by 5 bases; bases with no gene match: 13. This clonotype was obtained from a female patient aged 2-10 years who had a stem cell transplant for aplastic anemia, so the T cells may come from the graft donor. The specimen comprised PBMCs, mostly from graft donor cells, sampled 180 days after TCRalphabeta/CD19-depleted stem cell transplant. The V gene is TRBV7-2, the J gene TRBJ2-1, with 7 bases lining up with TRBD2. The DNA for the CDR3 is TGTGCCAGCAGCCAGCGGGCGGGAGCTAGGGGCAATGAGCAGTTCTTC. Translated, it gives CASSQRAGARGNEQFF. The complete variable domain, with remaining parts taken from reference TRBV7-2 and TRBJ2-1, reads GAGVSQSPSNKVTEKGKDVELRCDPISGHTALYWYRQSLGQGLEFLIYFQGNSAPDKSGLPSDRFSAERTGGSVSTLTIQRTQQEDSAVYLCASSQRAGARGNEQFFGPGTRLTVL.